This record covers a single T cell receptor (beta chain). Its antigen is unknown. Per-base quality was not reported, and no clone a single base away is much larger than it. The record originates from a study of T cells after yellow fever vaccination (dated by TCRdb to the late 2010s). About the full investigation: The SMART-Seq v4 Ultra Low Input RNA kit was used to prepare libraries from fractions with low cell numbers. To follow T-cell clones before and after both primary and booster YFV17D yellow fever vaccination, bulk TCR alpha and beta repertoires underwent longitudinal sequencing. The cohort comprised two healthy male donors, one aged 18 to 29 and one aged 30 to 39 years. Blood was collected at multiple timepoints before and after primary and secondary immunization, and bulk PBMC replicates and cell subsets were isolated.

TCR cDNA was synthesized by 5'RACE template switching, which introduced a universal primer site and unique molecular identifiers. cDNA synthesis was primed from both the TCR alpha and TCR beta constant segments. Libraries were amplified in two PCR steps, with sample barcodes and sequencing adapters added in the second step. Sequencing of libraries was performed on Illumina HiSeq 2500 (2x100 bp) or NovaSeq (2x150 bp). Turning to the authors' computational methods: MIGEC handled demultiplexing of reads and collapsing into UMI consensus sequences, while MiXCR performed V(D)J alignment. Clonotypes responding to the vaccine were identified with edgeR on replicate PBMC samples, with the criteria of FDR below 0.01 and a log2 fold change above 5 up to day 15. Bulk clonotypes were assigned CD4 or CD8 identity according to which sequenced CD4 or CD8 repertoire held them at higher abundance. TCRdb's own reprocessing of the public reads used fastp at Q25 and MiXCR and kept productive beta chains. All rows with the same CDR3 protein become a single entry with the most common DNA and genes. The V and J calls were determined by TCRdb, not by the authors. Counted in this sample were approximately 120,000 distinct CDR3 sequences; 7.4% of them appeared once. Together, the top ten hold 2.5% of the sample.

There are 14 amino acids in the CDR3, from cysteine to phenylalanine inclusive. Only the CDR3 portion is preserved as DNA: 42 bases, with reading frame beginning at the first base. V is reduced by 3 bases and J by 2 bases, leaving a spacing of 10 bases between them. From a lookup of the germline V gene, CDR1 and CDR2 are SGHTA and FQGNSA. Here is what the overall study found, with its caveats: FACS-sorted repertoires could contain abundant contaminating clonotypes from the bulk population, so computational filtering was required. Only a couple of donors were included in the study, so the extent to which the findings can be generalized is limited. Most clones expanded after primary vaccination (96% of CD4 and about 85% of CD8) were re-detected after the booster, suggesting that broad memory maintenance occurred. The secondary T-cell response was weaker than the primary response but faster, peaking on day 5 instead of day 15. A small share of clonotypes occurred in both CD4 and CD8 compartments, likely arising from convergent recombination.

The sample's treatment or condition label is to be understood as: live attenuated yellow fever vaccine strain. PBMCs were isolated from peripheral blood using a standard Ficoll-Paque protocol. CD4 and CD8 T-cell fractions were isolated with Dynabeads CD4 and CD8 positive selection kits. RNA was extracted with TriZol from bulk PBMCs, CD4 and CD8 fractions, and dextramer-positive and dextramer-negative fractions. The receptor comes from a man aged 18 to 30 who received the YFV17D yellow fever vaccine. The chain employs TRBV7-2 and TRBJ2-5; there is no confident call for the D gene. Specimen: CD4+ T cells sorted from PBMCs, collected 9 to 10 days after the first yellow fever vaccination. The nucleotide sequence is TGTGCCAGCAGCTTTGGAAACGGACAAGAGACCCAGTACTTC. Its protein is CASSFGNGQETQYF.